Below are 3 T cell receptor beta chains sequenced from a single sample in a study of human T cells and chemical hapten exposure (dated by TCRdb to 2020 to 2023). Explained via the paper, the time point label denotes: pre-sensitization, week 0. Explained via the paper, the treatment or condition label denotes: therapeutic diphenylcyclopropenone sensitization with weekly scalp DPC. The library relied on RACE. TCRdb shows the sequencer as NextSeq 500. TCRdb cleaned the public reads at Q25 with fastp, built clones with MiXCR and kept in-frame beta chains. Entries are consolidated by CDR3 protein sequence, retaining the most common genes and DNA. This sample holds 300,000 to 450,000 distinct CDR3 sequences; 4.5% to 7% were observed only once. The ten largest clones add up to around 8.6% of the sample. This specimen consisted of whole blood, obtained in connection with sensitization to the hapten diphenylcyclopropenone (DPC). The source of these receptors is a young woman with alopecia areata. Some clones in this sample may be carry-over from other donors' samples.

At least ten counts were recorded for this clonotype. The J gene is TRBJ2-3, the V gene TRBV7-2, with 9 bases aligning to TRBD2. The CDR3 totals 16 residues. J was trimmed by 4 bases and V by 3 bases; bases with no gene match: 8. CDR1 and CDR2 from the germline V gene are SGHTA and FQGNSA. CDR3 in amino acids: CASSFTGGGGPDTQYF. The CDR3 DNA reads as TGTGCCAGCAGCTTTACTGGCGGGGGGGGTCCAGATACGCAGTATTTT. The variable domain in full, with the rest retrieved from reference TRBV7-2 and TRBJ2-3, is GAGVSQSPSNKVTEKGKDVELRCDPISGHTALYWYRQSLGQGLEFLIYFQGNSAPDKSGLPSDRFSAERTGGSVSTLTIQRTQQEDSAVYLCASSFTGGGGPDTQYFGPGTRLTVL.

This clonotype was detected ten times or more. The chain joins TRBV5-4 to TRBJ1-2, with D possibly being TRBD1 (5 bases). Trimming took 0 bases from V and 6 from J, leaving 12 bases between them. Germline lookup yields CDR1 SGHNT and CDR2 YYREEE (reference sequence). This CDR3 has 14 amino acids. This CDR3 is CASSLGAGTDGYTF. DNA for the CDR3: TGTGCCAGCAGCTTGGGGGCCGGGACGGATGGCTACACCTTC.

V and J are TRBV18 and TRBJ1-1; TRBD1 is a possible D gene (5 bases). With 1 base removed from V and 4 bases from J, the gap between germline ends came to 19 bases. CDR1 is KGHSH and CDR2 is LQKENI in the germline V gene. The CDR3 is 17 amino acids. CDR3: CASSPQVQGAAGTEAFF. Here the CDR3 DNA reads TGTGCCAGCTCACCACAAGTCCAGGGAGCTGCGGGCACTGAAGCTTTCTTT.